Presented here are 30 T cell receptor beta chains from one specimen sequenced in a study of cytomegalovirus exposure and HLA in healthy donors. 60 Vbeta and 13 Jbeta primers were used in PCR. Measured with immunoSEQ multiplex PCR; TCRdb has only the in-frame clones, and not every one. The sample holds hundreds of thousands of clones, less than 80% seen once. Sample: PBMCs. The receptor set was obtained from a girl aged 2 to 10 in good health and CMV-seronegative.

V gene TRBV5-6 combines with J gene TRBJ1-1; D unresolved. The V end lost 0 bases, the J end lost 2 bases, and 8 bases lay between the germline ends. Germline CDR1 SGHDT, CDR2 YYEEEE. The CDR3 consists of 14 residues. The CDR3 region has the DNA TGTGCCAGCAGCTTGGGTCGACTAAACACTGAAGCTTTCTTT. Translating gives CASSLGRLNTEAFF.

The chain joins TRBV29-1 to TRBJ2-7, with TRBD2 as a possible D gene (6 bases). The length of the CDR3 is 14 residues. The V end lost 1 base, the J end lost 1 base, and 11 bases lay between the germline ends. The germline V gene has CDR1 SQVTM and CDR2 ANQGSEA. Written as DNA, the CDR3 is TGCAGCGTTGAAGGGATGGGGACTTCCTACGAGCAGTACTTC. It specifies CSVEGMGTSYEQYF.

V usage is TRBV19 and J usage is TRBJ1-2, with D possibly matching TRBD1 (5 bases). Trimming shortened V by 3 bases and J by 4 bases, and 12 bases separated the two germline ends. The CDR3 extends over 14 amino acids. Germline CDR1 and CDR2: LNHDA and SQIVND (reference sequence). CDR3 loop: CASSIFDRVYGYTF. The CDR3 DNA reads TGTGCCAGTAGTATCTTCGACAGAGTCTATGGCTACACCTTC. The full variable domain, its missing parts supplied by reference TRBV19 and TRBJ1-2, is DGGITQSPKYLFRKEGQNVTLSCEQNLNHDAMYWYRQDPGQGLRLIYYSQIVNDFQKGDIAEGYSVSREKKESFPLTVTSAQKNPTAFYLCASSIFDRVYGYTFGSGTRLTVV.

This clone was recorded once. The chain links TRBV6-1 to TRBJ2-5; TRBD2 matches at 7 bases. J was trimmed by 5 bases and V by 3 bases; bases with no gene match: 6. This CDR3 has 14 residues. Per germline, CDR1 MNHNS and CDR2 SASEGT. CDR3 sequence (DNA): TGTGCCAGCAGTGAGATTGGTAGCGGGGAGACCCAGTACTTC. Translated: CASSEIGSGETQYF.

The chain employs TRBV6-5 and TRBJ2-1, with 11 bases matching TRBD1. Germline CDR1 and CDR2: MNHEY and SVGAGI. The length of the CDR3 is 15 residues. Trimming cost V 6 bases and J 9 bases; bases outside gene matches: 10. The CDR3: CASSDRDRGIREQFF. In nucleotides, the CDR3 is TGTGCCAGCAGCGACCGGGACAGGGGGATTCGTGAGCAGTTCTTC.

The chain carries TRBV6-4 and TRBJ1-2; 8 bases line up with TRBD1. This CDR3 region has 15 residues. Germline V gene lookup returns CDR1 MRHNA and CDR2 SNTAGT. Germline trimming cut 3 bases from V and 4 bases from J; bases unmatched to any gene: 7. The CDR3 is CASSDGQGPTYGYTF. The CDR3 nucleotides are TGTGCCAGCAGTGATGGACAGGGTCCGACCTATGGCTACACCTTC.

The chain combines TRBV7-9 with TRBJ1-2; D gene ambiguous. The CDR3 extends over 17 amino acids. Germline CDR1 SEHNR, CDR2 FQNEAQ (reference sequence). V gave up 4 bases and J gave up 4 bases, with 22 bases separating them. This CDR3 reads CASSSSDRIAERYGYTF. The CDR3 DNA sequence: TGTGCCAGCAGCTCGTCGGATCGGATTGCAGAGCGCTATGGCTACACCTTC.

V is TRBV4-1 and J is TRBJ1-1, with D hard to call. CDR1 is MGHRA and CDR2 is YSYEKL in the germline V gene. This CDR3 is 15 amino acids long. With 2 bases removed from V and 0 bases from J, the gap between germline ends came to 10 bases. CDR3 residues: CASSQSLGVNTEAFF. The CDR3 nucleotides read TGCGCCAGCAGCCAAAGCCTTGGAGTGAACACTGAAGCTTTCTTT.

V is TRBV6-1 and J is TRBJ1-2; D is possibly TRBD1 (5 bases). In germline, CDR1 is MNHNS, CDR2 SASEGT. The CDR3 contains 11 residues. V lost 8 bases and J 6 bases, leaving 10 bases between the germline ends. This chain's CDR3 is CASDRRDGYTF. CDR3 nucleotides: TGTGCCAGCGACAGAAGGGATGGCTACACCTTC.

This chain uses TRBV10-3 with TRBJ2-1; 8 nucleotides agree with TRBD2. The ends lost 5 bases at V and 9 bases at J; junction bases unmatched: 9. The CDR3 is made up of 14 amino acids. Germline assignment: CDR1 ENHRY and CDR2 SYGVKD. The CDR3 reads CAISPGLVDAEQFF. In DNA, the CDR3 is TGTGCCATCAGTCCGGGACTAGTTGATGCTGAGCAGTTCTTC.

This clone has only one observation. The rearrangement joins TRBV6-5 to TRBJ2-7; a weak D match, TRBD1 (5 bases). Trimming cost V 0 bases and J 4 bases, with 10 bases left between them. This CDR3 has 14 amino acids. The germline gives CDR1 MNHEY, CDR2 SVGAGI. In nucleotides, the CDR3 is TGTGCCAGCAGTTACTCGAGACAGCCTTACGAGCAGTACTTC. Residues: CASSYSRQPYEQYF.

The chain employs TRBV13 and TRBJ2-7; 10 nucleotides match TRBD1. CDR1 and CDR2 (germline): PRHDT, FYEKMQ (reference sequence). J lost 1 base, V lost 4 bases, and 1 base had no gene match. This CDR3 is built from 14 residues. The CDR3 loop is CASSWTGGSYEQYF. The CDR3 DNA is TGTGCCAGCAGCTGGACAGGGGGGTCCTACGAGCAGTACTTC.

The rearrangement joins TRBV11-2 to TRBJ2-3, with 14 bases matching TRBD2. The CDR3 is 17 residues long. In germline, CDR1 is SGHAT, CDR2 FQNNGV. V trimming: 5 bases; J trimming: 2 bases; junction bases outside the gene matches: 6. The CDR3 DNA reads TGTGCCAGCAGCCGGGGACTAGCGGGAGTTACCACAGATACGCAGTATTTT. Residues: CASSRGLAGVTTDTQYF. Full variable domain (missing parts from reference TRBV11-2 and TRBJ2-3): EAGVAQSPRYKIIEKRQSVAFWCNPISGHATLYWYQQILGQGPKLLIQFQNNGVVDDSQLPKDRFSAERLKGVDSTLKIQPAKLEDSAVYLCASSRGLAGVTTDTQYFGPGTRLTVL.

The chain recombines TRBV27 with TRBJ2-1; 7 nucleotides line up with TRBD2. The CDR3 consists of 13 residues. The junction had 3 bases not matched to a gene; V was cut back by 3 bases and J by 7 bases. CDR1 MNHEY and CDR2 SMNVEV come from the germline V gene (reference sequence). CDR3 in amino acids: CASSFGGGNEQFF. CDR3 sequence (DNA): TGTGCCAGCAGTTTCGGGGGAGGGAATGAGCAGTTCTTC.

The J gene is TRBJ2-3, the V gene TRBV27; 8 nucleotides match TRBD2. Germline trimming cut 8 bases from V and 5 bases from J; bases unmatched to any gene: 6. The CDR3 has 13 residues. Germline loops: CDR1 MNHEY, CDR2 SMNVEV (reference sequence). The CDR3 region is CASAGLGLDTQYF. CDR3 sequence (DNA): TGTGCCAGCGCGGGACTAGGATTAGATACGCAGTATTTT.

V usage is TRBV7-9 and J usage is TRBJ2-3, with D possibly TRBD1 on 5 matching bases. V dropped 2 bases and J dropped 0 bases, with 12 bases sitting between them. This CDR3 region has 16 residues. Germline assignment: CDR1 SEHNR and CDR2 FQNEAQ (reference sequence). This CDR3 reads CASSLLQASSTDTQYF. CDR3 DNA: TGTGCCAGCAGCTTATTACAGGCCTCTAGCACAGATACGCAGTATTTT.

This chain links TRBV19 with TRBJ2-7, with 12 positions matching TRBD1. V dropped 5 bases and J dropped 3; count of bases not matched to a gene: 5. Germline loops: CDR1 LNHDA, CDR2 SQIVND (reference sequence). The CDR3 is made up of 15 amino acids. This CDR3 reads CASSLGTGGLYEQYF. In DNA form, the CDR3 reads TGTGCCAGTAGTTTGGGGACAGGGGGCCTCTACGAGCAGTACTTC.

The J gene is TRBJ2-7, the V gene TRBV10-2, with TRBD2 as a possible D gene (6 bases). V lost 0 bases, J lost 0 bases, and 12 bases lay in between. Germline V gene sequence: CDR1 WSHSY, CDR2 SAAADI. The CDR3 spans 16 residues. Here the CDR3 DNA reads TGCGCCAGCAGTGAGTCGTGGGGGGAGAGCTCCTACGAGCAGTACTTC. Translated, it gives CASSESWGESSYEQYF.

The rearrangement uses TRBV29-1 and TRBJ1-3; D is uncertain. The ends were cut back, 7 bases at V and 8 bases at J, with 15 bases in the middle. The CDR3 loop spans 12 amino acids. Germline V gives CDR1 SQVTM, CDR2 ANQGSEA. The CDR3 DNA reads TGCAGCGCCTTGGAACCGGGTTACACCATATATTTT. This gives the protein CSALEPGYTIYF.

This sequence joins TRBV7-2 and TRBJ1-1; 8 nucleotides line up with TRBD1. The CDR3 consists of 14 residues. Germline V CDR1 and CDR2: SGHTA, FQGNSA. J lost 2 bases, V lost 6 bases, and 5 bases had no gene match. DNA for the CDR3: TGTGCCAGCAGTTTTCAGGGGGCAAACACTGAAGCTTTCTTT. Its translation: CASSFQGANTEAFF.

This clone was seen only a few times. The rearrangement uses TRBV7-3 and TRBJ2-7, with 7 bases aligning to TRBD1. CDR3 length: 13 amino acids. Losses at the gene ends were 7 bases for V and 3 bases for J; bases not matched to a gene: 6. Germline loops: CDR1 SGHTA, CDR2 FQGTGA. The CDR3 loop is CASTGTDLYEQYF. CDR3 nucleotide sequence: TGTGCCAGCACTGGGACAGACCTCTACGAGCAGTACTTC.

J is TRBJ1-1 and V is TRBV7-6, with D possibly being TRBD1 (5 bases). CDR3 size: 14 residues. Trimming shortened V by 6 bases and J by 5 bases, and 16 bases separated the two germline ends. Germline V gene sequence: CDR1 SGHVS, CDR2 FNYEAQ. The CDR3 DNA sequence: TGTGCCAGCAGTCTATCGACAGTTTCAACTGAAGCTTTCTTT. Translating it yields CASSLSTVSTEAFF.

The gene calls are TRBV27 and TRBJ1-1, with a tentative D call TRBD1 (5 bases). V lost 8 bases, J lost 5 bases, and 18 bases lay in between. The V gene's germline CDR1 is MNHEY and CDR2 SMNVEV (reference sequence). The CDR3 contains 14 residues. The DNA for the CDR3 is TGTGCCAGCCGTGTCTCTCCAGGGATGACTGAAGCTTTCTTT. Encoded protein: CASRVSPGMTEAFF.

This sequence joins TRBV4-1 and TRBJ1-2, with a possible D match to TRBD1 (6 bases). The CDR3 contains 17 residues. Trimming took 1 base from V and 0 from J, leaving 15 bases between them. Germline CDR1 and CDR2: MGHRA and YSYEKL. The CDR3 region is CASSQVNRDTANYGYTF. The DNA of the CDR3 is TGCGCCAGCAGCCAAGTCAACCGGGACACCGCTAACTATGGCTACACCTTC.

In its sample, this clone was seen once. The V and J genes are TRBV11-2 and TRBJ2-2; TRBD2 is a possible D gene (5 bases). The CDR3 consists of 16 residues. The V end lost 1 base, the J end lost 6 bases, and 15 bases lay between the germline ends. CDR1 is SGHAT and CDR2 is FQNNGV in the germline V gene. The CDR3 sequence is CASSLVGRTRAGELFF. In DNA, the CDR3 is TGTGCCAGCAGCTTAGTGGGGAGAACTCGGGCCGGGGAGCTGTTTTTT.

This chain uses TRBV5-1 with TRBJ2-7, with D possibly TRBD2 on 5 matching bases. Germline V lookup: CDR1 SGHRS, CDR2 YFSETQ. This CDR3 has 12 residues. Deletions cut 1 base from V and 5 bases from J, with 7 bases between. This CDR3 reads CASSLSGNEQYF. The DNA of the CDR3 is TGCGCCAGCAGCTTGTCCGGGAACGAGCAGTACTTC.

V and J are TRBV5-1 and TRBJ2-1, with 10 nucleotides matching TRBD2. This CDR3 region has 16 residues. Germline loops: CDR1 SGHRS, CDR2 YFSETQ. Trimming removed 3 bases from V and 4 bases from J; junction bases left unmatched: 7. The CDR3 region is CASSYLSGGPYNEQFF. Written as DNA, the CDR3 is TGCGCCAGCAGCTATCTTAGCGGGGGGCCTTACAATGAGCAGTTCTTC.

The genes are TRBV5-1 and TRBJ2-7, with 11 bases identical to TRBD2. V lost 3 bases to trimming and J lost 7 bases; unmatched junction nucleotides: 15. Germline-derived CDR1 and CDR2 are SGHRS and YFSETQ. The length of the CDR3 is 17 residues. The CDR3 bases are TGCGCCAGCAGCTCAGGGACTAGCGGTGCCCCGAAGTGGGAGCAGTACTTC. Protein product: CASSSGTSGAPKWEQYF.

This clone has just one count. The chain uses TRBV4-2 and TRBJ2-7; 9 nucleotides agree with TRBD2. There are 17 residues in the CDR3. The germline V gene has CDR1 LGHNA and CDR2 YNFKEQ. Germline trimming cut 0 bases from V and 7 bases from J; bases unmatched to any gene: 13. The CDR3 loop is CASSQDRLLAGEWEQYF. In nucleotides, the CDR3 is TGTGCCAGCAGCCAAGATAGGCTATTAGCGGGAGAGTGGGAGCAGTACTTC.

The chain has TRBV5-1 and TRBJ1-2; 9 bases are shared with TRBD1. V lost 0 bases to trimming and J lost 8 bases; unmatched junction nucleotides: 5. This CDR3 spans 14 amino acids. In germline, CDR1 is SGHRS, CDR2 YFSETQ. DNA for the CDR3: TGCGCCAGCAGCTTGGGAACAGGGGGCGCCGGCTACACCTTC. It translates to CASSLGTGGAGYTF.